One sample yielded the 19 T cell receptor beta chains listed below, sequenced in a study of cytomegalovirus exposure and HLA in healthy donors. PCR involved 60 Vbeta and 13 Jbeta primers. Libraries were prepared by immunoSEQ multiplex PCR; TCRdb keeps only in-frame clonotypes and omits some of them. The sample records about 130,000 clones, approximately 69% being singletons. Sequencing was carried out using PBMCs. Every receptor here comes from a man in his forties in good health and CMV-seropositive.

The chain is built from TRBV5-6 and TRBJ2-7; D not resolved. The germline gives CDR1 SGHDT, CDR2 YYEEEE. This CDR3 is 15 amino acids long. Trimming stripped 5 bases from V and 3 bases from J, with 18 bases between. CDR3 sequence reads: CASSQTPYVSYEQYF. CDR3 bases: TGTGCCAGCAGTCAAACTCCTTACGTGAGCTACGAGCAGTACTTC.

The chain combines TRBV4-2 with TRBJ2-5; 12 bases agree with TRBD1. Germline-derived CDR1 and CDR2 are LGHNA and YNFKEQ. The CDR3 has 16 residues. Losses at the gene ends were 6 bases for V and 1 base for J; bases not matched to a gene: 6. CDR3: CASSLGTGGFQETQYF. CDR3 in DNA: TGTGCCAGCAGTCTAGGGACAGGGGGCTTCCAAGAGACCCAGTACTTC.

The V and J genes are TRBV5-1 and TRBJ2-5; 7 nucleotides align to TRBD1. V gave up 5 bases and J gave up 2 bases; unmatched junction bases: 9. The CDR3 runs to 15 residues. Germline V gives CDR1 SGHRS, CDR2 YFSETQ. CDR3 amino acids: CASRALQGDQETQYF. The CDR3 DNA is TGCGCCAGCAGGGCCCTCCAGGGGGATCAAGAGACCCAGTACTTC.

The V gene is TRBV18, the J gene TRBJ1-5; tentative D call: TRBD1 (6 bases). The length of the CDR3 is 14 residues. Trimming left V 4 bases short and J 8 bases short, with 15 bases between. CDR1 KGHSH and CDR2 LQKENI come from the germline V gene. The DNA of the CDR3 is TGTGCCAGCTCACGAACAGGGCAAGCAGAGCCCCAGCATTTT. Protein: CASSRTGQAEPQHF.

The J gene is TRBJ1-5, the V gene TRBV18; D is unclear. This CDR3 is built from 16 residues. The ends were cut back, 3 bases at V and 5 bases at J, with 17 bases in the middle. Germline V gene sequence: CDR1 KGHSH, CDR2 LQKENI. The CDR3 loop reads CASSPLGRREDQPQHF. The CDR3, as DNA: TGTGCCAGCTCACCTCTTGGACGGAGGGAGGATCAGCCCCAGCATTTT.

The chain links TRBV4-1 to TRBJ1-5; D perhaps matches TRBD1 (5 bases). CDR1 is MGHRA and CDR2 is YSYEKL in the germline V gene. The CDR3 consists of 19 residues. Trimming cost V 0 bases and J 2 bases, with 20 bases left between them. DNA for the CDR3: TGCGCCAGCAGCCAAGAGTACCAGGGAGGAGTAATCGGCAATCAGCCCCAGCATTTT. Protein product: CASSQEYQGGVIGNQPQHF.

This chain uses TRBV7-2 with TRBJ1-4, with a weak D call TRBD1 (5 bases). V was trimmed by 1 base and J by 14 bases, leaving 14 bases between them. CDR1 is SGHTA, CDR2 FQGNSA, per germline. The CDR3 is 13 amino acids. The CDR3 bases are TGTGCCAGCAGCTTAGGGAGTTTCGGGGGTCTGTTTTTT. Translating gives CASSLGSFGGLFF.

This sequence joins TRBV18 and TRBJ2-7; D is unclear. The CDR3 sequence is 13 residues long. Trimming removed 2 bases from V and 1 base from J, with 6 bases in between. CDR1 and CDR2 (germline): KGHSH, LQKENI. As DNA, the CDR3 is TGTGCCAGCTCACCAGGAGTTTCCTACGAGCAGTACTTC. Its protein product is CASSPGVSYEQYF.

V is TRBV28 and J is TRBJ2-7; possible D gene TRBD2, 5 bases. This CDR3 region has 15 residues. Trimming took 3 bases from V and 0 from J, leaving 12 bases between them. The germline V gene has CDR1 MDHEN and CDR2 SYDVKM. CDR3 DNA: TGTGCCAGCAGTTTTGCTAGCCCCCCCTCCTACGAGCAGTACTTC. Amino acid sequence: CASSFASPPSYEQYF.

This chain connects TRBV7-8 to TRBJ2-7, with a tentative D call TRBD2 (7 bases). V was shortened by 6 bases and J by 4 bases, with 22 bases between the two germline ends. Germline V gives CDR1 SGHVS, CDR2 FQNEAQ. The CDR3 extends over 16 amino acids. The CDR3: CASRGVRGAGVYEQYF. The CDR3 DNA is TGTGCCAGCAGGGGCGTTAGGGGGGCGGGAGTTTACGAGCAGTACTTC.

Comment on this clone: This specimen includes other DNA sequences encoding the same CDR3. The rearrangement joins TRBV18 to TRBJ1-2; 7 bases map to TRBD1. CDR1 is KGHSH, CDR2 LQKENI, per germline. CDR3 length: 13 residues. The V gene end was trimmed by 3 bases and the J gene end by 5 bases; junction bases not matched to a gene: 3. The DNA for the CDR3 is TGTGCCAGCTCACCCGACAGGGCTTATGGCTACACCTTC. Amino acid sequence: CASSPDRAYGYTF. Looking up the rest from reference TRBV18 and TRBJ1-2 gives the full variable domain: NAGVMQNPRHLVRRRGQEARLRCSPMKGHSHVYWYRQLPEEGLKFMVYLQKENIIDESGMPKERFSAEFPKEGPSILRIQQVVRGDSAAYFCASSPDRAYGYTFGSGTRLTVV.

CDR3 loop: CASSPPTARGIYEQYF. The CDR3 DNA reads TGTGCCAGCTCACCACCAACGGCCAGGGGGATATACGAGCAGTACTTC. The V gene is TRBV18, the J gene TRBJ2-7; 7 positions agree with TRBD1. Losses at the gene ends were 0 bases for V and 4 bases for J; bases not matched to a gene: 9. Germline CDR1 and CDR2: KGHSH and LQKENI. CDR3 length: 16 residues.

CDR3 nucleotide sequence: TGTGCCGGCACCCTACTAGGGCGGGAGCTAGAAGAGCAGTACTTC. Amino acids: CAGTLLGRELEEQYF. The chain uses TRBV2 and TRBJ2-7; 7 bases are shared with TRBD2. CDR1 and CDR2 (germline): SNHLY, FYNNEI. This CDR3 contains 15 residues. V lost 11 bases, J lost 7 bases, and 20 bases stayed unmatched.

This chain connects TRBV29-1 to TRBJ1-2, with D possibly matching TRBD1 (6 bases). There are 13 residues in the CDR3. V lost 6 bases, J lost 2 bases, and 13 bases lay in between. Germline V lookup: CDR1 SQVTM, CDR2 ANQGSEA. The CDR3 DNA sequence: TGCAGCGTAGACAGGAACCAAAACTATGGCTACACCTTC. This codes for CSVDRNQNYGYTF.

This chain links TRBV14 with TRBJ2-1, with D possibly TRBD1 on 5 matching bases. V was shortened by 0 bases and J by 2 bases, with 8 bases between the two germline ends. The length of the CDR3 is 15 residues. The V gene's germline CDR1 is SGHDN and CDR2 FVKESK. The CDR3 sequence: CASSQETVPYNEQFF. CDR3 DNA sequence: TGTGCCAGCAGCCAAGAGACAGTGCCCTACAATGAGCAGTTCTTC.

The chain is built from TRBV5-1 and TRBJ2-7; 7 bases line up with TRBD2. The CDR3 runs to 14 residues. Germline V gene data show CDR1 as SGHRS and CDR2 as YFSETQ. V was clipped by 0 bases and J by 5 bases; unmatched bases: 5. The CDR3 sequence is CASSLAGRENEQYF. The CDR3 DNA follows: TGCGCCAGCAGCTTGGCCGGGCGGGAGAACGAGCAGTACTTC.

This clone was counted a few times. At one end the junction does not follow the germline gene, possibly because of a read error. The chain uses TRBV10-3 and TRBJ2-1; perhaps TRBD2 as D (6 bases). CDR1 ENHRY and CDR2 SYGVKD come from the germline V gene. The CDR3 runs to 15 residues. The CDR3 region has the DNA TGTGCCAGCAGTTACTCGCAGGGACTCTACAATGAGCAGTTCTTC. Translating it yields CASSYSQGLYNEQFF.

The DNA of the CDR3 is TGTGCCAGCAGCCAAGGGTGGGGAGGGCAAAACTTCTTCTACGAGCAGTACTTC. This sequence encodes CASSQGWGGQNFFYEQYF. This rearrangement joins TRBV14 to TRBJ2-7; 7 bases map to TRBD2. V was pared by 1 base and J by 3 bases, with 15 bases of the junction left unmatched. Germline values: CDR1 SGHDN, CDR2 FVKESK. The CDR3 contains 18 residues.

V gene TRBV19 combines with J gene TRBJ2-3; D perhaps matches TRBD1 (6 bases). The CDR3 spans 16 residues. Germline V CDR1 and CDR2: LNHDA, SQIVND (reference sequence). The V end was cut by 3 bases, the J end by 1 base, with 14 bases between. DNA of the CDR3: TGTGCCAGTAGTATCAGCCAGGGGATGGGCACAGATACGCAGTATTTT. Protein product: CASSISQGMGTDTQYF. The full variable domain, in which reference TRBV19 and TRBJ2-3 provide the parts outside the CDR3, is DGGITQSPKYLFRKEGQNVTLSCEQNLNHDAMYWYRQDPGQGLRLIYYSQIVNDFQKGDIAEGYSVSREKKESFPLTVTSAQKNPTAFYLCASSISQGMGTDTQYFGPGTRLTVL.